The rows below give T cell receptor beta chains drawn from one sample of a study of T cell changes during pregnancy in multiple sclerosis. Clones were sequenced by immunoSEQ multiplex PCR, and TCRdb holds only the in-frame ones, with some missing. The sample records about 67,000 clones, 90% to 95% being singletons. The sample here was peripheral blood, taken after pregnancy. The receptors come from a female donor with multiple sclerosis, enrolled in a pregnancy study. Each CDR3 is given with its conserved first and last residue. D genes are given only for firm matches. Expanded clones get a size class; other rows say once, few or many, or leave the size out.

clone size: .
D gene: TRBD1
J gene: TRBJ2-3
V gene: TRBV19
CDR3 DNA: TGTGCCAGTAGTATCGACAGGGCTAGTCCAGATACGCAGTATTTT
CDR3 protein: CASSIDRASPDTQYF

clone size: .
D gene: TRBD2
J gene: TRBJ2-3
V gene: TRBV30
CDR3 DNA: TGTGCCTGGAGTGTTCTGCGGGAGGGGACAGATACGCAGTATTTT
CDR3 protein: CAWSVLREGTDTQYF

clone size: .
D gene: .
J gene: TRBJ2-7
V gene: TRBV7-2
CDR3 DNA: TGTGCCAGCAGCTTAGCGGGCAGCTACGAGCAGTACTTC
CDR3 protein: CASSLAGSYEQYF

clone size: .
D gene: .
J gene: TRBJ1-1
V gene: TRBV11-2
CDR3 DNA: TGTGTCTCAGGGCGTTCACAGAACACTGAAGCTTTCTTT
CDR3 protein: CVSGRSQNTEAFF

clone size: .
D gene: .
J gene: TRBJ2-2
V gene: TRBV10-3
CDR3 DNA: TGTGCCTCCCGACCGGGGGAGAGTGTCGGGGAGCTGTTTTTT
CDR3 protein: CASRPGESVGELFF

clone size: .
D gene: .
J gene: TRBJ1-1
V gene: TRBV9
CDR3 DNA: TGTGCCAGACCCTACTCGATGAACACTGAAGCTTTCTTT
CDR3 protein: CARPYSMNTEAFF

clone size: .
D gene: .
J gene: TRBJ2-3
V gene: TRBV5-4
CDR3 DNA: TGTGCCAGCAGCTTGAATCGGGGGATCTCATCCGATACGCAGTATTTT
CDR3 protein: CASSLNRGISSDTQYF

clone size: .
D gene: TRBD2
J gene: TRBJ2-1
V gene: TRBV6-1
CDR3 DNA: TGTGCCAGCAGTGAGTCGTCCAGCGGGAGTTATGAGCAGTTCTTC
CDR3 protein: CASSESSSGSYEQFF

clone size: .
D gene: .
J gene: TRBJ1-1
V gene: TRBV29-1
CDR3 DNA: TGCAGCGTTGTCAGGGTGAACACTGAAGCTTTCTTT
CDR3 protein: CSVVRVNTEAFF

clone size: .
D gene: TRBD2
J gene: TRBJ2-6
V gene: TRBV6-4
CDR3 DNA: TGTGCCAGCAGTGAAAGGCTAGCGGGAGTGGTTGGGGCCAACGTCCTGACTTTC
CDR3 protein: CASSERLAGVVGANVLTF

clone size: .
D gene: TRBD2
J gene: TRBJ2-5
V gene: TRBV27
CDR3 DNA: TGTGCCAGCAGTCCCCGGGACTATCAAGAGACCCAGTACTTC
CDR3 protein: CASSPRDYQETQYF

clone size: .
D gene: .
J gene: TRBJ1-5
V gene: TRBV4-3
CDR3 DNA: TGCGCCAGCAGCCAAGATGCTCTACAGCTTCAGCCCCAGCATTTT
CDR3 protein: CASSQDALQLQPQHF

clone size: .
D gene: TRBD2
J gene: TRBJ2-7
V gene: TRBV10-3
CDR3 DNA: TGTGCCATCAGTGAGTCGACTAGCGGGAGGTGGGTTTCCCACGAGCAGTACTTC
CDR3 protein: CAISESTSGRWVSHEQYF

clone size: .
D gene: .
J gene: TRBJ2-1
V gene: TRBV19
CDR3 DNA: TGTGCCAGTAGGCCCCTGAGGGGGGAGGGATACAATGAGCAGTTCTTC
CDR3 protein: CASRPLRGEGYNEQFF

clone size: once
D gene: .
J gene: TRBJ2-7
V gene: TRBV7-3
CDR3 DNA: TGTGCCAGCAGCTTAAATCGGGGGACCGAGCAGTACTTC
CDR3 protein: CASSLNRGTEQYF

clone size: .
D gene: .
J gene: TRBJ1-4
V gene: TRBV20-1
CDR3 DNA: TGCAGTGCTAGGATGAGTGAAAAACTGTTTTTT
CDR3 protein: CSARMSEKLFF

clone size: .
D gene: .
J gene: TRBJ1-5
V gene: TRBV6-5
CDR3 DNA: TGTGCCAGCAGTGCAGGGCCTAGCAATCAGCCCCAGCATTTT
CDR3 protein: CASSAGPSNQPQHF

clone size: .
D gene: .
J gene: TRBJ1-1
V gene: TRBV27
CDR3 DNA: TGTGCCAGCAGCAACAAGGCAAGCGTTCTTTACACTGAAGCTTTCTTT
CDR3 protein: CASSNKASVLYTEAFF

clone size: .
D gene: .
J gene: TRBJ2-7
V gene: TRBV7-9
CDR3 DNA: TGTGCCAGCAGCCCCCTAGTAGCGGCGACCCCCCACGAGCAGTACTTC
CDR3 protein: CASSPLVAATPHEQYF

clone size: .
D gene: TRBD1
J gene: TRBJ1-3
V gene: TRBV28
CDR3 DNA: TGTGCCAGTAGTGGACAGGCTGGAAACACCATATATTTT
CDR3 protein: CASSGQAGNTIYF

clone size: .
D gene: .
J gene: TRBJ2-1
V gene: TRBV13
CDR3 DNA: TGTGCCAGCAGCCACCGACTAGTCGATGAGCAGTTCTTC
CDR3 protein: CASSHRLVDEQFF

clone size: .
D gene: TRBD2
J gene: TRBJ2-3
V gene: TRBV15
CDR3 DNA: TGTGCCACCAGCTTCCGGACTAGCGGGAAAATAGATACGCAGTATTTT
CDR3 protein: CATSFRTSGKIDTQYF

clone size: few
D gene: .
J gene: TRBJ2-7
V gene: TRBV7-2
CDR3 DNA: TGTGCCAGCAGCTTCGGCAGCGTCCTTTACGAGCAGTACTTC
CDR3 protein: CASSFGSVLYEQYF

clone size: .
D gene: .
J gene: TRBJ1-2
V gene: TRBV6-6
CDR3 DNA: TGTGCCAGCTATCCCGGAGGGGCAGCTACTAACTATGGCTACACCTTC
CDR3 protein: CASYPGGAATNYGYTF

clone size: .
D gene: .
J gene: TRBJ1-5
V gene: TRBV7-6
CDR3 DNA: TGTGCCAGCAGTCAGATAAGGGGTGATCAGCCCCAGCATTTT
CDR3 protein: CASSQIRGDQPQHF

clone size: once
D gene: .
J gene: TRBJ2-7
V gene: TRBV6-1
CDR3 DNA: TGTGCCATCCGGCAAGAGGGTTCAGCAGGATACGAGCAGTACTTC
CDR3 protein: CAIRQEGSAGYEQYF

clone size: .
D gene: TRBD1
J gene: TRBJ2-7
V gene: TRBV6-1
CDR3 DNA: TGTGCCAGCAGTGCGACAGGGGGAGATACCTACGAGCAGTACTTC
CDR3 protein: CASSATGGDTYEQYF